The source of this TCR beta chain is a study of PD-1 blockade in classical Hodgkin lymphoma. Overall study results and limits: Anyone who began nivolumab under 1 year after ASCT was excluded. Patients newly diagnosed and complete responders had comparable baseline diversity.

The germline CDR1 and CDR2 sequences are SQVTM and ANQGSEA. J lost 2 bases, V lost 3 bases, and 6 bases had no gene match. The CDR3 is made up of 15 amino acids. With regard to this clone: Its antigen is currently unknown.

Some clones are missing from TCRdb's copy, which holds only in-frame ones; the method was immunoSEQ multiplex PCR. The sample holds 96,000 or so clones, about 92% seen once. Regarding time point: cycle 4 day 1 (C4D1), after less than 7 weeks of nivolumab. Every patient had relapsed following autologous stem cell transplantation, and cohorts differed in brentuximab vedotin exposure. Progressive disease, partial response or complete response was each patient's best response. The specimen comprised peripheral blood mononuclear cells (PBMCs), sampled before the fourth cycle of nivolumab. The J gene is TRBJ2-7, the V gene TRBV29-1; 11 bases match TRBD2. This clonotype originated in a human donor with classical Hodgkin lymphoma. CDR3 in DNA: TGCAGCGTTGATGATCCGACTAGCGGGACCTACGAGCAGTACTTC. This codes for CSVDDPTSGTYEQYF.